One sample yielded the 26 T cell receptor beta chains listed below, sequenced in a study of T cells after yellow fever vaccination. TCRdb re-analysed the 5' RACE reads in MiXCR, keeping a single row per CDR3 protein. Of under 400,000 distinct CDR3 sequences listed, approximately 12% are singletons. The sample in question was CD4+ T cells sorted from PBMCs, obtained 15 days after the yellow fever booster vaccination. All receptors come from a man younger than 30 who received the YFV17D yellow fever vaccine.

The CDR3 coding sequence is TGTGCCAACCGGGCTGCGAGCAGGGTCGGCCACGAGCAGTACTTC. Translating gives CANRAASRVGHEQYF. The rearrangement joins TRBV6-4 to TRBJ2-7, with D tentatively TRBD1 (5 bases). Germline assignment: CDR1 MRHNA and CDR2 SNTAGT. V was pared by 10 bases and J by 5 bases, with 24 bases between. The CDR3 has 15 residues.

The rearrangement uses TRBV10-3 and TRBJ1-5, with D uncertain. The length of the CDR3 is 13 residues. The germline gives CDR1 ENHRY, CDR2 SYGVKD. V was trimmed by 1 base and J by 5 bases, leaving 6 bases between them. CDR3 protein: CAISEWEDQPQHF. The CDR3 bases are TGTGCCATCAGTGAGTGGGAGGATCAGCCCCAGCATTTT.

The chain is built from TRBV5-1 and TRBJ2-5, with TRBD1 identical over 7 bases. Germline loops: CDR1 SGHRS, CDR2 YFSETQ. Unmatched junction bases numbered 4, after V lost 0 bases and J lost 5 bases. This CDR3 is built from 14 residues. CDR3 in DNA: TGCGCCAGCAGCTTGGGACAGGGATGGGAGACCCAGTACTTC. Translating gives CASSLGQGWETQYF. Together with reference TRBV5-1 and TRBJ2-5, the CDR3 gives the full variable domain: KAGVTQTPRYLIKTRGQQVTLSCSPISGHRSVSWYQQTPGQGLQFLFEYFSETQRNKGNFPGRFSGRQFSNSRSEMNVSTLELGDSALYLCASSLGQGWETQYFGPGTRLLVL.

The V and J genes are TRBV7-3 and TRBJ2-1, with 7 bases identical to TRBD1. Germline CDR1 is SGHTA and CDR2 is FQGTGA. This CDR3 has 17 residues. The V segment lost 5 bases and the J segment 4 bases; nucleotides outside the gene matches: 14. In nucleotides, the CDR3 is TGTGCCAGCAGCCCGACAACCGGGACAGTGAGTTACAATGAGCAGTTCTTC. Translation gives CASSPTTGTVSYNEQFF.

The rearrangement joins TRBV30 to TRBJ1-2, with D perhaps TRBD1 (6 bases). This CDR3 is built from 15 residues. Trimming shortened V by 2 bases and J by 4 bases, and 17 bases separated the two germline ends. Germline V gene data show CDR1 as GTSNPN and CDR2 as SVGIG (reference sequence). Here the CDR3 reads CAWSPPGRGSYGYTF. CDR3 coding DNA: TGTGCCTGGAGTCCCCCAGGGAGGGGGAGCTATGGCTACACCTTC.

J is TRBJ2-1 and V is TRBV18; D assignment may be TRBD1 or TRBD2 (7 bases each). This CDR3 is 14 amino acids long. V lost 0 bases and J 9 bases, leaving 12 bases between the germline ends. CDR1 is KGHSH and CDR2 is LQKENI in the germline V gene. CDR3 sequence reads: CASSPPGGGGEQFF. For the CDR3, the DNA is TGTGCCAGCTCACCACCAGGGGGCGGGGGTGAGCAGTTCTTC.

The V and J genes are TRBV24-1 and TRBJ2-1; D perhaps matches TRBD2 (6 bases). This CDR3 contains 15 residues. CDR1 is KGHDR, CDR2 SFDVKD, per germline. V was pared by 4 bases and J by 7 bases, with 16 bases between. CDR3 coding DNA: TGTGCCACCAGTGACGCCAGAATCGGGGGAAATGAGCAGTTCTTC. Protein sequence: CATSDARIGGNEQFF.

This clonotype was found a few times. This chain uses TRBV7-3 with TRBJ2-1, with TRBD2 matching 9 bases. The CDR3 spans 16 residues. V was pared by 5 bases and J by 6 bases, with 11 bases of the junction left unmatched. Per the germline V gene, CDR1 is SGHTA and CDR2 is FQGTGA. The CDR3, as DNA: TGTGCCAGCAGCCCCTTCGAGCGGGGGGTAGTCAATGAGCAGTTCTTC. Translating gives CASSPFERGVVNEQFF.

The V and J genes are TRBV4-3 and TRBJ1-6; 9 nucleotides match TRBD1. Per the germline V gene, CDR1 is LGHNA and CDR2 is YSLEER. This CDR3 contains 16 residues. The V segment lost 0 bases and the J segment 7 bases; nucleotides outside the gene matches: 4. The CDR3 loop is CASSQDLGQGNSPLHF. The CDR3 bases are TGCGCCAGCAGCCAAGACCTCGGACAGGGGAATTCACCCCTCCACTTT.

The V call is TRBV7-2, the J call TRBJ2-3, with TRBD2 matching over 7 bases. The CDR3 has 14 amino acids. Germline V gene lookup returns CDR1 SGHTA and CDR2 FQGNSA. J gave up 6 bases and V 6 bases, and 9 bases lay outside the gene matches. CDR3 sequence reads: CASSRTSVGDTQYF. CDR3 in DNA: TGTGCCAGCAGTCGCACTAGCGTGGGGGATACGCAGTATTTT. Combining the CDR3 with reference TRBV7-2 and TRBJ2-3 gives the whole variable domain GAGVSQSPSNKVTEKGKDVELRCDPISGHTALYWYRQSLGQGLEFLIYFQGNSAPDKSGLPSDRFSAERTGGSVSTLTIQRTQQEDSAVYLCASSRTSVGDTQYFGPGTRLTVL.

The chain uses TRBV4-3 and TRBJ1-3; D ambiguous. V lost 0 bases to trimming and J lost 0 bases, with 9 bases between them. Germline CDR1 and CDR2: LGHNA and YSLEER. The CDR3 totals 16 residues. The CDR3 is CASSQDYQISGNTIYF. The CDR3 nucleotides are TGCGCCAGCAGCCAAGATTACCAAATCTCTGGAAACACCATATATTTT.

The chain combines TRBV14 with TRBJ2-4; D is uncertain. The germline CDR1 and CDR2 sequences are SGHDN and FVKESK. The CDR3 is made up of 15 amino acids. Between the trimmed V and J ends, which lost 4 bases and 1 base, there was a span of 11 bases. The CDR3 region has the DNA TGTGCCAGCAGCCGGACCATGGGGGCCAAAAACATTCAGTACTTC. Translated, it gives CASSRTMGAKNIQYF.

This clonotype was picked up many times. The chain joins TRBV5-5 to TRBJ2-4; D unresolved. Germline CDR1 and CDR2: SGHKS and YYEKEE (reference sequence). CDR3 length: 15 residues. V dropped 4 bases and J dropped 0 bases, with 11 bases sitting between them. CDR3 sequence (DNA): TGTGCCAGCAGCCCCCGCCGGTTAGCCAAAAACATTCAGTACTTC. Protein product: CASSPRRLAKNIQYF.

This clonotype appeared many times. The chain joins TRBV27 to TRBJ1-5; TRBD1 matches 8 bases. Trimming cost V 7 bases and J 4 bases; bases outside gene matches: 9. Germline V gene lookup returns CDR1 MNHEY and CDR2 SMNVEV (reference sequence). This CDR3 comprises 15 residues. CDR3 loop: CASTPGGKSNQPQHF. In nucleotides, the CDR3 is TGTGCCAGCACCCCAGGGGGCAAGTCGAATCAGCCCCAGCATTTT.

This clonotype was seen repeatedly, ten times or more. The rearrangement uses TRBV20-1 and TRBJ2-3, with 9 bases lining up with TRBD1. The CDR3 is 15 amino acids. Germline CDR1 and CDR2: DFQATT and SNEGSKA (reference sequence). V shed 6 bases, J shed 4 bases, and the junction held 11 bases outside the gene matches. For the CDR3, the DNA is TGCAGTGCCCACTCCGGGACAGGGCGTTCAGATACGCAGTATTTT. This sequence encodes CSAHSGTGRSDTQYF.

The chain uses TRBV7-2 and TRBJ1-2; possibly TRBD1 for D (6 bases). Germline V lookup: CDR1 SGHTA, CDR2 FQGNSA. This CDR3 comprises 15 residues. Trimming took off 0 bases at V and 7 bases at J, with 15 bases between the two ends. The CDR3 coding sequence is TGTGCCAGCAGCTTAGCGCCACAGGGTGGGGGTGGCTACACCTTC. This sequence encodes CASSLAPQGGGGYTF.

The chain recombines TRBV4-1 with TRBJ2-7; 7 bases match TRBD1. The J segment lost 3 bases and the V segment lost 4 bases, leaving 6 bases of the junction unmatched. This CDR3 is built from 14 residues. In germline, CDR1 is MGHRA, CDR2 YSYEKL. CDR3 nucleotides: TGCGCCAGCAGCCGACAGGGCCTCATCTACGAGCAGTACTTC. Its translation: CASSRQGLIYEQYF.

V usage is TRBV28 and J usage is TRBJ1-2; D call uncertain. With 1 base removed from V and 8 bases from J, the gap between germline ends came to 14 bases. This CDR3 contains 14 residues. The germline V gene encodes CDR1 MDHEN and CDR2 SYDVKM. The CDR3 sequence is CASSLYDSELGYTF. The DNA of the CDR3 is TGTGCCAGCAGTTTATATGATAGCGAGCTCGGCTACACCTTC.

The chain is built from TRBV20-1 and TRBJ2-5; a possible D gene is TRBD2 (6 bases). Between the trimmed V and J ends, which lost 3 bases and 0 bases, there was a span of 11 bases. This CDR3 is built from 14 residues. CDR1 and CDR2 from the germline V gene are DFQATT and SNEGSKA (reference sequence). CDR3 in DNA: TGCAGTGCTAGGGGCGGGGCGTACCAAGAGACCCAGTACTTC. Its translation is CSARGGAYQETQYF.

This clonotype was observed a few times. The chain is built from TRBV7-2 and TRBJ2-5, with 10 bases aligning to TRBD1. Germline values: CDR1 SGHTA, CDR2 FQGNSA. The CDR3 consists of 16 residues. With V trimmed by 3 bases and J by 5 bases, 9 bases remained unmatched. CDR3 DNA: TGTGCCAGCAGCTTCTCCGGGACAGGGGCCGGGGAGACCCAGTACTTC. Its translation: CASSFSGTGAGETQYF.

The sample holds one count of this clonotype. This chain links TRBV27 with TRBJ2-5; 13 nucleotides line up with TRBD2. Germline CDR1 is MNHEY and CDR2 is SMNVEV (reference sequence). The CDR3 has 17 amino acids. With 4 bases clipped from V and 4 bases from J, the junction kept 9 bases outside the gene matches. This chain's CDR3 is CASSWGLAGLYGETQYF. The DNA of the CDR3 is TGTGCCAGCAGTTGGGGACTAGCGGGGCTTTACGGAGAGACCCAGTACTTC.

This clonotype was detected only a few times. V gene TRBV12-3 or TRBV12-4 combines with J gene TRBJ1-1; no firm D call. There are 14 residues in the CDR3. V gave up 3 bases and J gave up 0 bases, with 8 bases separating them. CDR3 DNA: TGTGCCAGCAGTTTGAGGAGTATGAACACTGAAGCTTTCTTT. It specifies CASSLRSMNTEAFF.

This clonotype was recorded a few times. The chain uses TRBV7-8 and TRBJ2-4; TRBD2 matches at 11 bases. The CDR3 spans 19 residues. V gave up 1 base and J gave up 3 bases; unmatched junction bases: 11. Germline V gene sequence: CDR1 SGHVS, CDR2 FQNEAQ. CDR3 nucleotide sequence: TGTGCCAGCAGCTTAGACCCCTCCAATCTAGCGGGGGGCAAAAACATTCAGTACTTC. Amino acids: CASSLDPSNLAGGKNIQYF. Full variable domain (outside the CDR3, taken from reference TRBV7-8 and TRBJ2-4): GAGVSQSPRYKVAKRGQDVALRCDPISGHVSLFWYQQALGQGPEFLTYFQNEAQLDKSGLPSDRFFAERPEGSVSTLKIQRTQQEDSAVYLCASSLDPSNLAGGKNIQYFGAGTRLSVL.

This clonotype was counted between two and nine times. The V call is TRBV20-1, the J call TRBJ2-3; D gene uncertain. Germline lookup yields CDR1 DFQATT and CDR2 SNEGSKA (reference sequence). The CDR3 length is 14 residues. V lost 4 bases, J lost 0 bases, and 11 bases lay in between. CDR3 protein: CSAKRIPSTDTQYF. The DNA of the CDR3 is TGCAGTGCTAAGAGGATCCCTAGCACAGATACGCAGTATTTT.

There are a few counts of this clonotype. The CDR3: CASSLVGVQKDTQYF. The CDR3 DNA follows: TGCGCCAGCAGCTTGGTAGGAGTTCAGAAAGATACGCAGTATTTT. The rearrangement links TRBV5-1 to TRBJ2-3; D remains ambiguous. There are 15 residues in the CDR3. The V and J ends lost 0 bases and 5 bases respectively, with 13 bases between them. Germline CDR1 is SGHRS and CDR2 is YFSETQ.

In its sample, this clonotype was seen a few times. The rearrangement links TRBV5-1 to TRBJ1-4; D uncertain. The germline V and J ends were trimmed by 5 bases and 0 bases, with 8 bases remaining between them. The germline CDR1 and CDR2 sequences are SGHRS and YFSETQ. This CDR3 has 14 residues. The CDR3, as DNA: TGCGCCAGCAGAAGAACATCAACTAATGAAAAACTGTTTTTT. This sequence encodes CASRRTSTNEKLFF.